Shown below are 30 T cell receptor beta chains from a single sample sequenced in a study of somatic mutations in cytotoxic T cells in rheumatoid arthritis. TCRdb's table, derived via immunoSEQ multiplex PCR, lists solely in-frame clones and lacks some. This repertoire shows roughly 13,000 clones, 70% to 85% found once; its top ten account for 25% to 30%. Sequences were obtained from CD8+ T cells sorted from blood. All receptors come from an adult with rheumatoid arthritis.

The sample holds a few counts of this clone. The CDR3, as DNA: TGTGCCAGCAGCCGCGATACGGGGGGACAGTTGACCGGGGAGCTGTTTTTT. Its protein is CASSRDTGGQLTGELFF. The rearrangement uses TRBV14 and TRBJ2-2; D might be TRBD1 or TRBD2, each matching 7 bases. The CDR3 loop spans 17 amino acids. Germline CDR1 SGHDN, CDR2 FVKESK. V gave up 4 bases and J gave up 5 bases, with 20 bases separating them.

The chain employs TRBV27 and TRBJ2-2; D uncertain. V dropped 3 bases and J dropped 6 bases, with 5 bases sitting between them. The CDR3 has 12 amino acids. Germline lookup yields CDR1 MNHEY and CDR2 SMNVEV (reference sequence). The CDR3 sequence is CASSFGAGELFF. The CDR3 DNA is TGTGCCAGCAGTTTTGGGGCCGGGGAGCTGTTTTTT.

This chain links TRBV6-6 with TRBJ2-2; no definite D call. CDR1 and CDR2 (germline): MNHNY, SVGAGI (reference sequence). This CDR3 has 12 amino acids. Trimming removed 5 bases from V and 1 base from J, with 2 bases in between. CDR3 sequence reads: CASSGNTGELFF. The CDR3 DNA follows: TGTGCCAGCAGTGGGAACACCGGGGAGCTGTTTTTT.

The chain is built from TRBV2 and TRBJ1-3; 7 positions match TRBD1. The ends lost 2 bases at V and 2 bases at J; junction bases unmatched: 3. This CDR3 has 15 residues. Germline CDR1 SNHLY, CDR2 FYNNEI. For the CDR3, the DNA is TGTGCCAGCAGTGAAAAGACAGGGACTGGAAACACCATATATTTT. It translates to CASSEKTGTGNTIYF.

The rearrangement uses TRBV6-1 and TRBJ2-5; D is unclear. This CDR3 is 14 amino acids long. Trimming shortened V by 5 bases and J by 5 bases, and 15 bases separated the two germline ends. Germline values: CDR1 MNHNS, CDR2 SASEGT. CDR3 coding DNA: TGTGCCAGCAGTCAAAGGCAGCTACGGGAGACCCAGTACTTC. This gives the protein CASSQRQLRETQYF.

This clone is judged medium-sized (0.01 to 0.1%). The chain couples TRBV27 to TRBJ1-1; the D is unclear. Germline V lookup: CDR1 MNHEY, CDR2 SMNVEV (reference sequence). This CDR3 region has 12 residues. Deletions cut 2 bases from V and 8 bases from J, with 9 bases between. The CDR3 DNA is TGTGCCAGCAGTTTACTAGGCCGGGAAGCTTTCTTT. Protein sequence: CASSLLGREAFF.

The table lists this clone with a count of one. The chain uses TRBV6-1 and TRBJ2-3, with TRBD1 matching 7 bases. V dropped 2 bases and J dropped 3; count of bases not matched to a gene: 5. Per germline, CDR1 MNHNS and CDR2 SASEGT. The CDR3 runs 15 residues. The CDR3 here is CASSEKMGQTDTQYF. The CDR3 DNA follows: TGTGCCAGCAGTGAAAAAATGGGACAGACAGATACGCAGTATTTT.

This clone has more than one count but fewer than ten. The CDR3, as DNA: TGTGCCAGCAGTTTGCCAGGGGCAGGTGAAAAACTGTTTTTT. Translating gives CASSLPGAGEKLFF. The chain employs TRBV28 and TRBJ1-4; D is possibly TRBD1 (6 bases). Germline loops: CDR1 MDHEN, CDR2 SYDVKM. Between the trimmed V and J ends, which lost 3 bases and 7 bases, there was a span of 12 bases. This CDR3 contains 14 residues.

The V call is TRBV11-2, the J call TRBJ1-3; no clear D gene. This CDR3 has 14 residues. CDR1 and CDR2 (germline): SGHAT, FQNNGV. V lost 3 bases, J lost 6 bases, and 12 bases lay in between. CDR3 loop: CASSFTAEQNTIYF. DNA of the CDR3: TGTGCCAGCAGCTTCACAGCGGAGCAAAACACCATATATTTT.

J is TRBJ2-4 and V is TRBV2; 8 positions agree with TRBD1. This CDR3 is built from 15 residues. Germline V gene lookup returns CDR1 SNHLY and CDR2 FYNNEI. Trimming cost V 5 bases and J 5 bases; bases outside gene matches: 8. The DNA for the CDR3 is TGTGCCAGCAGTCGGACAGGGAAGCTACAAAACATTCAGTACTTC. It specifies CASSRTGKLQNIQYF. Combining the CDR3 with reference TRBV2 and TRBJ2-4 gives the whole variable domain EPEVTQTPSHQVTQMGQEVILRCVPISNHLYFYWYRQILGQKVEFLVSFYNNEISEKSEIFDDQFSVERPDGSNFTLKIRSTKLEDSAMYFCASSRTGKLQNIQYFGAGTRLSVL.

The chain joins TRBV30 to TRBJ2-7; tentatively, D is TRBD1 (6 bases). Germline V lookup: CDR1 GTSNPN, CDR2 SVGIG (reference sequence). The CDR3 runs to 12 residues. V gave up 0 bases and J gave up 4 bases, with 7 bases separating them. The CDR3 nucleotides read TGTGCCTGGAGTGTAACAGGGTACGAGCAGTACTTC. It is translated as CAWSVTGYEQYF.

CDR3 protein: CATGVAGELFF. The DNA of the CDR3 is TGTGCCACGGGGGTGGCCGGGGAGCTGTTTTTT. The chain carries TRBV27 and TRBJ2-2, with D maybe TRBD2 (6 bases). V was clipped by 10 bases and J by 6 bases, with 9 bases between them. The CDR3 has 11 residues. The germline gives CDR1 MNHEY, CDR2 SMNVEV (reference sequence).

The rearrangement joins TRBV11-2 to TRBJ2-3; 12 bases are a match to TRBD1. J was trimmed by 5 bases and V by 0 bases; bases with no gene match: 6. CDR1 SGHAT and CDR2 FQNNGV come from the germline V gene. The CDR3 has 17 amino acids. CDR3: CASSLERDRGRKDTQYF. In nucleotides, the CDR3 is TGTGCCAGCAGCTTAGAGAGGGACAGGGGGCGAAAAGATACGCAGTATTTT. The whole variable domain, filled in from reference TRBV11-2 and TRBJ2-3, reads EAGVAQSPRYKIIEKRQSVAFWCNPISGHATLYWYQQILGQGPKLLIQFQNNGVVDDSQLPKDRFSAERLKGVDSTLKIQPAKLEDSAVYLCASSLERDRGRKDTQYFGPGTRLTVL.

The rearrangement uses TRBV1 and TRBJ1-3; TRBD1, the table's D call, was not compared with the DNA. TRBV1 is a pseudogene. The CDR3 has 13 residues. The CDR3 here is CTSRRTGWNTIYF. CDR3 bases: TGCACCAGCAGACGGACAGGGTGGAACACCATATATTTT.

The chain is built from TRBV19 and TRBJ2-2, with 10 nucleotides matching TRBD1. Germline V lookup: CDR1 LNHDA, CDR2 SQIVND (reference sequence). With V trimmed by 5 bases and J by 1 base, 16 bases remained unmatched. This CDR3 is 20 amino acids long. CDR3 region: CASSLYKPGQGLLNTGELFF. The CDR3 DNA reads as TGTGCCAGTAGTCTATACAAACCGGGACAGGGGCTTCTGAACACCGGGGAGCTGTTTTTT.

The chain joins TRBV10-3 to TRBJ1-2, with D perhaps matching TRBD1 (5 bases). This CDR3 is built from 15 residues. V shed 3 bases and J shed 4 bases, with 15 bases lying between them. Germline values: CDR1 ENHRY, CDR2 SYGVKD. CDR3 DNA sequence: TGTGCCATCAGTGAACCGACAGAACCCCCCTATGGCTACACCTTC. This gives the protein CAISEPTEPPYGYTF.

The chain is built from TRBV6-1 and TRBJ2-6; possibly TRBD2 for D (6 bases). V gave up 1 base and J gave up 4 bases, with 11 bases separating them. This CDR3 spans 16 amino acids. Germline loops: CDR1 MNHNS, CDR2 SASEGT. The CDR3 DNA reads as TGTGCCAGCAGTGAAGATGGGGCGGGGGGGGCCAACGTCCTGACTTTC. Translating it yields CASSEDGAGGANVLTF.

J is TRBJ1-6 and V is TRBV18, with TRBD1 identical over 10 bases. V trimming: 4 bases; J trimming: 5 bases; junction bases outside the gene matches: 8. Germline CDR1 KGHSH, CDR2 LQKENI. There are 17 residues in the CDR3. The CDR3: CASSLKTGTGDNSPLHF. CDR3 DNA: TGTGCCAGCTCACTCAAGACCGGGACAGGGGATAATTCACCCCTCCACTTT.

This clone was seen a single time. Other DNA sequences in this specimen translate into the identical CDR3. The J gene is TRBJ1-2, the V gene TRBV18; no definite D call. Germline loops: CDR1 KGHSH, CDR2 LQKENI. The CDR3 sequence is 15 residues long. V was cut by 0 bases and J by 2 bases, with 10 bases left in between. The CDR3: CASSPPAGTNYGYTF. CDR3 coding DNA: TGTGCCAGCTCACCACCTGCAGGTACCAACTATGGCTACACCTTC.

V is TRBV7-3 and J is TRBJ2-7, with no clear D. V lost 0 bases to trimming and J lost 3 bases, with 3 bases between them. The CDR3 has 12 residues. Germline V gives CDR1 SGHTA, CDR2 FQGTGA. Written as DNA, the CDR3 is TGTGCCAGCAGCTTAACAAACTACGAGCAGTACTTC. This codes for CASSLTNYEQYF.

In this sample, this clone turned up a few times. The gene calls are TRBV5-8 and TRBJ2-1; 7 bases are shared with TRBD1. The CDR3 contains 14 residues. From germline, CDR1 is SGHTS and CDR2 YDEGEE. J was trimmed by 8 bases and V by 6 bases; bases with no gene match: 11. CDR3 DNA sequence: TGTGCCAGCAACCCCATGGACAGGAACGATGAGCAGTTCTTC. It encodes CASNPMDRNDEQFF.

This clone was picked up a small number of times. The J gene is TRBJ1-5, the V gene TRBV4-1, with unresolved D. This CDR3 region has 15 residues. Germline values: CDR1 MGHRA, CDR2 YSYEKL. V shed 3 bases and J shed 5 bases, with 14 bases lying between them. The CDR3 region has the DNA TGCGCCAGCAGCCATACGACGGACGGTTATCAGCCCCAGCATTTT. It specifies CASSHTTDGYQPQHF.

This clone was seen only a few times. V is TRBV2 and J is TRBJ2-7; no clear D gene. Per the germline V gene, CDR1 is SNHLY and CDR2 is FYNNEI. The germline V and J ends were trimmed by 3 bases and 4 bases, with 25 bases remaining between them. The CDR3 consists of 18 residues. CDR3 DNA: TGTGCCAGCAGTGAGTTCGTTTCCGTCGGATACTTACTTTACGAGCAGTACTTC. Translated: CASSEFVSVGYLLYEQYF.

This chain uses TRBV7-8 with TRBJ2-2; D assignment may be TRBD1 or TRBD2 (5 bases each). Germline loops: CDR1 SGHVS, CDR2 FQNEAQ. The CDR3 runs 20 residues. V lost 4 bases and J lost 2, with 26 bases in between. For the CDR3, the DNA is TGTGCCAGCAGCTCGCCCCCCTTTGGCGTGGTGGGGGACAACACCGGGGAGCTGTTTTTT. Amino acids: CASSSPPFGVVGDNTGELFF.

The chain recombines TRBV9 with TRBJ2-2; possibly TRBD2 for D (5 bases). The CDR3 has 16 residues. The germline V and J ends were trimmed by 4 bases and 0 bases, with 13 bases remaining between them. In germline, CDR1 is SGDLS, CDR2 YYNGEE. This chain's CDR3 is CASSKKAGANTGELFF. In DNA form, the CDR3 reads TGTGCCAGCAGCAAAAAGGCGGGCGCGAACACCGGGGAGCTGTTTTTT.

The rearrangement joins TRBV9 to TRBJ1-2, with unresolved D. There are 17 residues in the CDR3. Germline CDR1 is SGDLS and CDR2 is YYNGEE. Trimming cost V 0 bases and J 1 base, with 16 bases left between them. CDR3 coding DNA: TGTGCCAGCAGCGTAGCTTTGAAGGTGCAGGTTAACTATGGCTACACCTTC. Encoded protein: CASSVALKVQVNYGYTF.

The chain couples TRBV5-6 to TRBJ2-4; a possible D gene is TRBD1 (5 bases). The CDR3 contains 13 residues. V lost 4 bases and J 7 bases, leaving 12 bases between the germline ends. The germline CDR1 and CDR2 sequences are SGHDT and YYEEEE. CDR3 residues: CASSPDNRNIQYF. Written as DNA, the CDR3 is TGTGCCAGCAGCCCGGACAATCGGAACATTCAGTACTTC.

The V and J genes are TRBV9 and TRBJ2-3; D is undetermined. This CDR3 is built from 14 residues. Between the trimmed V and J ends, which lost 0 bases and 6 bases, there was a span of 11 bases. Germline V gene data show CDR1 as SGDLS and CDR2 as YYNGEE. The chain's CDR3 is CASSVGSRIDTQYF. CDR3 bases: TGTGCCAGCAGCGTAGGCTCAAGGATTGATACGCAGTATTTT.

CDR3 sequence: CASSRGQGYLSYEQYF. CDR3 coding DNA: TGTGCCAGTAGTAGGGGACAGGGGTACCTCTCCTACGAGCAGTACTTC. J is TRBJ2-7 and V is TRBV19, with 10 bases that match TRBD1. Per germline, CDR1 LNHDA and CDR2 SQIVND (reference sequence). After removal of 4 bases from V and 0 bases from J, the junction contained 6 bases not matched to a gene. The CDR3 is made up of 16 amino acids.

This clone is large (0.1 to 1%) in the sample. V and J are TRBV4-1 and TRBJ2-7; D gene uncertain. With 2 bases removed from V and 2 bases from J, the gap between germline ends came to 4 bases. This CDR3 contains 12 residues. Germline V gene sequence: CDR1 MGHRA, CDR2 YSYEKL. CDR3 coding DNA: TGCGCCAGCAGCCAAAATCCCTACGAGCAGTACTTC. Residues: CASSQNPYEQYF.